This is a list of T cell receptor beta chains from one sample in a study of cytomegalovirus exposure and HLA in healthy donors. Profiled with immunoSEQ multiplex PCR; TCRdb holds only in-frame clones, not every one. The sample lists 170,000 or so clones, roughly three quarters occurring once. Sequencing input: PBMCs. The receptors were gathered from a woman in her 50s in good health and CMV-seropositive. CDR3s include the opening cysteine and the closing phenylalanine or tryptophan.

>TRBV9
CASSVGGLGNEQFF
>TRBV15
CATSTRGLGAYEQYF
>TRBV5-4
CASSLTGGDTQYF
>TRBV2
CASSGGTSLSTDTQYF
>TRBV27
CASSLQGTGNTIYF
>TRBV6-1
CAGGQEETQYF
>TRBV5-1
CASCERTRGELFF
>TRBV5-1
CASSLAGTSGYEQYF
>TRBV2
CASRTGGNTDTQYF
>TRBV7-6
CASSLGDAGGNEQYF
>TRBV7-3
CASSLERGAEQYF
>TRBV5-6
CASSFGIRDTGELFF
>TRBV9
CASSVGGLALVSYNEQFF
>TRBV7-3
CASSRGQGNTIYF
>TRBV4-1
CASSRVSPSGTGELFF
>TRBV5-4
CASSLDGGSFYEQYF
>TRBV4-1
CASRDRGKDTEAFF
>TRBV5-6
CASSLAALGVVVTGELFF
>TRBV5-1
CASSLVGGGSGHGYTF
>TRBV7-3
CASSFSSGGANEQFF
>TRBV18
CASSPQDSYGYTF
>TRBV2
CASSFSRDTEAFF
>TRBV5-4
CASSAGLAAVNEQYF
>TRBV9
CASSVGTGGEKLFF
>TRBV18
CASSAGGEQYF
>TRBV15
CATSIGQGTYNEQFF
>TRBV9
CASSVVGVYNEQFF
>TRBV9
CASSVADRAGYEQYF
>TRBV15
CATSRGRDRPYEQYF
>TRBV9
CASSVRTGRGNGYTF
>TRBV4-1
CASSQEGRGRELFF
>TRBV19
CASSIWHPPTEAFF
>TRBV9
CASSVAGTGTNTEAFF
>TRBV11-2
CASSSLSGTGSHEQYF
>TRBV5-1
CASSLGQGLTDTQYF
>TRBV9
CASSVGAGADYGYTF
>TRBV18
CASSPGQDQPQHF
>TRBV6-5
CASSYGTNGNSPLHF
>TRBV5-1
CASSLADGGKSGELFF
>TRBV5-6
CASSVTGHYEQYF
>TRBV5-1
CASSSLRDTVTYEQYF
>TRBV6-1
CASSFTGGGRPQHF
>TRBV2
CASTSEGNYGYTF
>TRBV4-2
CASSQDRGLEGNTIYF
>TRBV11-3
CASSRQGADTEAFF